The 19 T cell receptor beta chains reported below all come from one sample, sequenced in a study of T-cell reconstitution after alpha-beta-depleted transplantation in children. A library of TCRbeta sequences, prepared with unique molecular identifiers, was generated. Each CDR3 protein is one row after TCRdb ran MiXCR on the PCR reads. The sample lists some 220,000 distinct CDR3 sequences; about 9.2% were seen once. The source material was PBMCs from the stem cell graft donor, sampled from the stem cell graft. The receptor set was obtained from a human donor who donated a stem cell graft to a child with acute lymphoblastic leukemia.

The chain uses TRBV14 and TRBJ1-2, with 7 bases aligning to TRBD1. V lost 4 bases, J lost 5 bases, and 10 bases stayed unmatched. Germline V gives CDR1 SGHDN, CDR2 FVKESK. There are 15 residues in the CDR3. Here the CDR3 reads CASSPRTTGWYGYTF. CDR3 coding DNA: TGTGCCAGCAGCCCGAGGACGACAGGGTGGTATGGCTACACCTTC.

This clonotype was picked up many times. The chain recombines TRBV6-2 or TRBV6-3 with TRBJ1-1, with no clear D. This CDR3 is built from 13 residues. CDR1 is MNHEY and CDR2 is SVGEGT in the germline V gene. Between the trimmed V and J ends, which lost 2 bases and 6 bases, there was a span of 10 bases. This chain's CDR3 is CASSYGGLAEAFF. CDR3 DNA sequence: TGTGCCAGCAGTTACGGAGGTTTGGCTGAAGCTTTCTTT.

The chain couples TRBV7-2 to TRBJ2-5, with D perhaps matching TRBD2 (5 bases). V was cut by 0 bases and J by 2 bases, with 13 bases left in between. The CDR3 is made up of 16 amino acids. Germline V gene sequence: CDR1 SGHTA, CDR2 FQGNSA. CDR3 in amino acids: CASSLALAGGQETQYF. The CDR3 DNA is TGTGCCAGCAGCTTAGCGCTGGCAGGCGGGCAAGAGACCCAGTACTTC.

The chain employs TRBV5-1 and TRBJ1-6, with TRBD1 matching 7 bases. Trimming at V came to 4 bases and at J to 5 bases, leaving 9 bases not matched to a gene. The germline gives CDR1 SGHRS, CDR2 YFSETQ. The CDR3 loop spans 16 amino acids. CDR3 sequence: CASSGAGGQDNSPLHF. The CDR3 nucleotides read TGCGCCAGCAGCGGGGCCGGCGGACAGGATAATTCACCCCTCCACTTT.

There are a few counts of this clonotype. J is TRBJ2-5 and V is TRBV19; TRBD2 matches 8 bases. V was clipped by 3 bases and J by 2 bases; unmatched bases: 8. Germline V gene data show CDR1 as LNHDA and CDR2 as SQIVND (reference sequence). The CDR3 loop spans 16 amino acids. The CDR3 coding sequence is TGTGCCAGTAGTATTTCTGAAGCGGGGGAACAAGAGACCCAGTACTTC. This codes for CASSISEAGEQETQYF.

V and J are TRBV6-5 and TRBJ2-3, with D perhaps matching TRBD1 or TRBD2 (6 bases each). The V and J ends lost 2 bases and 2 bases respectively, with 11 bases between them. Germline CDR1 is MNHEY and CDR2 is SVGAGI. The CDR3 loop spans 15 amino acids. Written as DNA, the CDR3 is TGTGCCAGCAGTTACGGAGGGGGGACCACAGATACGCAGTATTTT. Encoded protein: CASSYGGGTTDTQYF.

This rearrangement joins TRBV15 to TRBJ1-2; TRBD1 is a possible D gene (6 bases). The V end lost 4 bases, the J end lost 4 bases, and 16 bases lay between the germline ends. The CDR3 loop spans 15 amino acids. The germline V gene encodes CDR1 LNHNV and CDR2 YYDKDF (reference sequence). CDR3 in DNA: TGTGCCACCAGCACCCAGACAGGTTTACTCTATGGCTACACCTTC. This sequence encodes CATSTQTGLLYGYTF.

The chain has TRBV20-1 and TRBJ2-3, with 11 bases matching TRBD1. CDR1 and CDR2 from the germline V gene are DFQATT and SNEGSKA (reference sequence). V lost 5 bases to trimming and J lost 7 bases; unmatched junction nucleotides: 5. The CDR3 contains 13 residues. For the CDR3, the DNA is TGCAGTGCTCCGGGACAGGGGGATCATACGCAGTATTTT. Its protein product is CSAPGQGDHTQYF.

CDR3 in DNA: TGTGCCAGCAGCTCCAAGGTCGTGGTGGACGAGCAGTACTTC. It translates to CASSSKVVVDEQYF. The chain carries TRBV7-6 and TRBJ2-7; D gene unclear. Deletions cut 4 bases from V and 5 bases from J, with 15 bases between. Germline V gene lookup returns CDR1 SGHVS and CDR2 FNYEAQ. This CDR3 comprises 14 residues.

This clonotype was counted between two and nine times. The V and J genes are TRBV20-1 and TRBJ2-5; 7 nucleotides agree with TRBD2. The CDR3 is 13 amino acids. The ends lost 6 bases at V and 4 bases at J; junction bases unmatched: 8. Germline V gene lookup returns CDR1 DFQATT and CDR2 SNEGSKA (reference sequence). The CDR3 bases are TGCAGTGCACCCCCCTGGGAGGGAGAGACCCAGTACTTC. It yields the protein CSAPPWEGETQYF.

This clonotype was counted only a few times. V gene TRBV12-3 or TRBV12-4 combines with J gene TRBJ2-5; the D gene is possibly TRBD1 (6 bases). The CDR3 runs 14 residues. Trimming stripped 5 bases from V and 5 bases from J, with 15 bases between. Here the CDR3 DNA reads TGTGCCAGCAGTCCCCAACAGGGTTCGGAGACCCAGTACTTC. This codes for CASSPQQGSETQYF.

This chain links TRBV5-5 with TRBJ1-1; 9 positions agree with TRBD1. Germline CDR1 SGHKS, CDR2 YYEKEE (reference sequence). Trimming cost V 4 bases and J 0 bases; bases outside gene matches: 7. This CDR3 spans 16 amino acids. CDR3 amino acids: CASSHWDRVLNTEAFF. The CDR3 DNA reads as TGTGCCAGCAGCCATTGGGACAGGGTCTTGAACACTGAAGCTTTCTTT.

The rearrangement links TRBV20-1 to TRBJ2-7; a weak D match, TRBD1 (8 bases). The length of the CDR3 is 15 residues. From germline, CDR1 is DFQATT and CDR2 SNEGSKA (reference sequence). Trimming pared 3 bases from V and 7 bases from J, leaving 22 bases between. The CDR3 DNA reads as TGCAGTGCTAGCAATTTACAGGGGGGGGAGAGGGAGCAGTACTTC. It is translated as CSASNLQGGEREQYF.

The chain couples TRBV10-3 to TRBJ2-2; D possibly corresponds to TRBD1 (6 bases). The germline V gene encodes CDR1 ENHRY and CDR2 SYGVKD. CDR3 length: 14 amino acids. The V and J ends lost 8 bases and 4 bases respectively, with 14 bases between them. The CDR3 here is CAILGAFGTGELFF. DNA for the CDR3: TGTGCCATCTTGGGGGCGTTTGGCACCGGGGAGCTGTTTTTT.

The chain recombines TRBV20-1 with TRBJ2-3; 11 bases map to TRBD2. CDR3 length equals 16 residues. Germline CDR1 DFQATT, CDR2 SNEGSKA (reference sequence). V lost 7 bases and J lost 2; bases outside the gene matches: 11. CDR3 loop: CSENPRLAGFTDTQYF. CDR3 bases: TGCAGTGAGAACCCAAGACTAGCGGGGTTCACAGATACGCAGTATTTT.

This clonotype was detected a few times. This chain uses TRBV24-1 with TRBJ2-1; D may correspond to TRBD1 or TRBD2 (5 bases each). The CDR3 loop spans 15 amino acids. Germline V gives CDR1 KGHDR, CDR2 SFDVKD. Trimming left V 4 bases short and J 8 bases short, with 17 bases between. The CDR3 spells CATSEPGRPTDEQFF. In nucleotides, the CDR3 is TGTGCCACCAGTGAGCCGGGACGGCCCACGGATGAGCAGTTCTTC.

This clonotype has a count of ten or more. The rearrangement joins TRBV6-1 to TRBJ2-7; 7 nucleotides match TRBD1. The length of the CDR3 is 14 residues. Germline CDR1 MNHNS, CDR2 SASEGT. V gave up 5 bases and J gave up 5 bases; unmatched junction bases: 9. The CDR3 spells CASSLTGRVDEQYF. The DNA for the CDR3 is TGTGCCAGCAGTCTGACAGGGAGAGTGGACGAGCAGTACTTC.

This clonotype was observed a few times. J is TRBJ2-7 and V is TRBV7-9; D is uncertain. Per germline, CDR1 SEHNR and CDR2 FQNEAQ (reference sequence). Trimming stripped 3 bases from V and 4 bases from J, with 10 bases between. The CDR3 extends over 13 amino acids. The CDR3 protein is CASSFVTSYEQYF. The CDR3 coding sequence is TGTGCCAGCAGCTTTGTGACATCATACGAGCAGTACTTC.

The V call is TRBV5-1, the J call TRBJ2-5; possible D gene TRBD2, 6 bases. This CDR3 region has 16 residues. V lost 3 bases and J lost 3, with 18 bases in between. Germline V lookup: CDR1 SGHRS, CDR2 YFSETQ. This CDR3 reads CASSSQLAATKETQYF. CDR3 DNA: TGCGCCAGCAGCTCGCAACTAGCAGCCACAAAAGAGACCCAGTACTTC. Together with reference TRBV5-1 and TRBJ2-5, the CDR3 gives the full variable domain: KAGVTQTPRYLIKTRGQQVTLSCSPISGHRSVSWYQQTPGQGLQFLFEYFSETQRNKGNFPGRFSGRQFSNSRSEMNVSTLELGDSALYLCASSSQLAATKETQYFGPGTRLLVL.